The T cell receptor beta chain under discussion was sequenced for a study of blood T cell repertoires in COVID-19. Study in general: Specimens from acute and convalescent COVID-19 originated in the United States, Italy and Spain. From T cells, B-cell-depleted T cells, or PBMCs came the material, which was cDNA or gDNA.

The authors' processing: Reference gene primer amplification gave estimated nucleated cell counts. TCRdb's table, derived via immunoSEQ multiplex PCR, lists solely in-frame clones and lacks some. V and J calls plus clone size are reproduced from that table; the DNA served to infer D and trimming. Here the sample spans 30,000 to 35,000 clones, 85% to 90% being singletons. This CDR3 has 14 residues. Germline CDR1 SGHNT, CDR2 YENEEA. J gave up 1 base and V 5 bases, and 2 bases lay outside the gene matches. The sequenced material came from peripheral blood. The V call is TRBV11-3, the J call TRBJ1-5; 7 positions agree with TRBD1. The source of this sequence is a man older than 75 with acute or convalescent COVID-19. This CDR3 reads CASSGRGSNQPQHF. The DNA of the CDR3 is TGTGCCAGCAGCGGCAGGGGGAGCAATCAGCCCCAGCATTTT.